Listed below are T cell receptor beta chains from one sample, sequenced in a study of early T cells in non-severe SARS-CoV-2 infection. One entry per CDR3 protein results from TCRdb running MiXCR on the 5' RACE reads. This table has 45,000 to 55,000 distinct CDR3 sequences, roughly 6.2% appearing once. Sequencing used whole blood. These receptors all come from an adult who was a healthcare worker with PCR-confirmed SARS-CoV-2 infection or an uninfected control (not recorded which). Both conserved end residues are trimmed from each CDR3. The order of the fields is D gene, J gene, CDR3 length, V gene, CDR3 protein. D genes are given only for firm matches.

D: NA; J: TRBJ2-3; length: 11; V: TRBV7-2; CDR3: ASSLAPTDTQY
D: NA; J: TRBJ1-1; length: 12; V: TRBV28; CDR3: ASSSRGGGTEAF
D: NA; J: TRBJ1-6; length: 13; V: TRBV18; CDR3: ASSPDTRSNSPLH
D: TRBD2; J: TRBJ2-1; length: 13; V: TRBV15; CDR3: ATSRVLAGVHEQF
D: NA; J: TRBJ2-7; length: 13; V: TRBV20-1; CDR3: SVRRGESSSYEQY
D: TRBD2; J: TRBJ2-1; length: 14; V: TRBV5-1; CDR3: ASSFDGRGDLNEQF
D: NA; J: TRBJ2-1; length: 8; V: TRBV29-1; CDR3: SVAQVEQF
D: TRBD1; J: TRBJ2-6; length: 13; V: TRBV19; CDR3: AGMDRSTGANVLT
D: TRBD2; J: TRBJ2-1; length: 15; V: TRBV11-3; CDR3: ASSLLMPGLGGHEQF
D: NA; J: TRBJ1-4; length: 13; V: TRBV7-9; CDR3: ASSRPGTTNEKLF
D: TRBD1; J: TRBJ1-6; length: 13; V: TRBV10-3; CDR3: AISSSDRVSSPLH
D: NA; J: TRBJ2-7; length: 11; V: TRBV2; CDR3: ASSEAGPYEQY
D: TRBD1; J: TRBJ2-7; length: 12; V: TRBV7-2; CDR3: ASSEQGASWEQY
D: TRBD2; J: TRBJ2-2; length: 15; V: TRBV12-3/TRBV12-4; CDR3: ASSLGRLAGGTGELF
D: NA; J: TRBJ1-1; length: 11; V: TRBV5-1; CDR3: ASSPLLNTEAF
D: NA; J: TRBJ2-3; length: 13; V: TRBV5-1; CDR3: ASSSRIRQTDTQY
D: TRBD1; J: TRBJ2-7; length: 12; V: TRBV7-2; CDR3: ASSPWTGGYEQY
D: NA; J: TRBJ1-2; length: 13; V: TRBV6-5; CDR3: ASSYSLQGNYGYT
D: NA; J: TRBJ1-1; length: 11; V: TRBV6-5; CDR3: ASSTGLGDQAF
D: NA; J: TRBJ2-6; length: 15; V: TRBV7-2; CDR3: ASSSFPGAAGANVLT
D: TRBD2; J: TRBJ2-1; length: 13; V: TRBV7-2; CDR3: ASSFGLAGHNEQF
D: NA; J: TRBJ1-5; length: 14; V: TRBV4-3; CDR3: ASSQDWGPSNQPQH
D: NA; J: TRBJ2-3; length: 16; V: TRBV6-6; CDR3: ASSYSGHVDRGTDTQY
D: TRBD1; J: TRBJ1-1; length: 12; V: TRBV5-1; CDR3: ASSFDRGVAEAF
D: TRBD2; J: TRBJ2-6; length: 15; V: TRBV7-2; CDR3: ASSLARGGTGANVLT
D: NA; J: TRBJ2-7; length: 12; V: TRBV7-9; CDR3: ASSLVVRAYEQY
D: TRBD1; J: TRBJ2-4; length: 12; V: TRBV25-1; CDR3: ASSETGSKNIQY
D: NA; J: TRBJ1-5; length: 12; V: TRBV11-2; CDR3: ASSPGAANQPQH
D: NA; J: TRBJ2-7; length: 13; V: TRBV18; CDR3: ASSPNTGPPYEQY
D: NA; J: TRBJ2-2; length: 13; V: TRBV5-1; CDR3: ASSFDRRETGELF
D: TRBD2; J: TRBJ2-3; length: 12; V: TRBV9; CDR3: ASSLAGFTDTQY
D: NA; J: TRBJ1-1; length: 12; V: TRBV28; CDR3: ASSINNGDTEAF
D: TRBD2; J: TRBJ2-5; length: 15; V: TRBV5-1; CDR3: ASSSGLAGGSQETQY
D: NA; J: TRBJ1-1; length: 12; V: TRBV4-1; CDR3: ASSQNRVGTEAF
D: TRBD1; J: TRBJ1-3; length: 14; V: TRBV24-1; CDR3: ATSWTGKKSGNTIY
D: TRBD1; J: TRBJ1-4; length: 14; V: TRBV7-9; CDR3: ASTLGDRGPNEKLF
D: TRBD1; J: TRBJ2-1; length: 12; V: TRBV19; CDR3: ASSPGQGAGEQF
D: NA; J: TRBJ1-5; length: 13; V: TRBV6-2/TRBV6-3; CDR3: ASSYSDRRYQPQH
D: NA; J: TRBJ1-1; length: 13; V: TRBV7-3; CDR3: ASSFSTVRSTEAF
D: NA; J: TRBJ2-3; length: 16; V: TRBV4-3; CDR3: ASSQETGSLSKTDTQY
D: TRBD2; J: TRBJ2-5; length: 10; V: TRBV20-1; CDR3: SVVAGDWTQY
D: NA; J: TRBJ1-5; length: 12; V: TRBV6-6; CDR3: ASRSQDSNQPQH
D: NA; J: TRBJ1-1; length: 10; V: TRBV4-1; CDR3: ASSQDRTEAF
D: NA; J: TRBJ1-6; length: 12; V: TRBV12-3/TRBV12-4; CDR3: ASSFVSRNSPLH
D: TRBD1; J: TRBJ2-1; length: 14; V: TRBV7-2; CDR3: ASSLASGTGSDEQF
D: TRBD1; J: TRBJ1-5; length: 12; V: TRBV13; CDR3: ASSLGRGPQPQH
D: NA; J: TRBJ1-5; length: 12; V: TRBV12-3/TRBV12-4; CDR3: ASSFDPRNQPQH
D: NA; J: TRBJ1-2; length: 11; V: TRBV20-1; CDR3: SARIGGNYGYT
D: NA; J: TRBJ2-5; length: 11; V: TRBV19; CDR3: ASAARVQETQY
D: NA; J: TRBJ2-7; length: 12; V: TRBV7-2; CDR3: ASSSRVRTYEQY
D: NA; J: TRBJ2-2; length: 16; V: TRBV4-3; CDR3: ASSQESYALTDTGELF
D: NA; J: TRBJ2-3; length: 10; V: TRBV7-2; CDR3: ASSSPPDTQY